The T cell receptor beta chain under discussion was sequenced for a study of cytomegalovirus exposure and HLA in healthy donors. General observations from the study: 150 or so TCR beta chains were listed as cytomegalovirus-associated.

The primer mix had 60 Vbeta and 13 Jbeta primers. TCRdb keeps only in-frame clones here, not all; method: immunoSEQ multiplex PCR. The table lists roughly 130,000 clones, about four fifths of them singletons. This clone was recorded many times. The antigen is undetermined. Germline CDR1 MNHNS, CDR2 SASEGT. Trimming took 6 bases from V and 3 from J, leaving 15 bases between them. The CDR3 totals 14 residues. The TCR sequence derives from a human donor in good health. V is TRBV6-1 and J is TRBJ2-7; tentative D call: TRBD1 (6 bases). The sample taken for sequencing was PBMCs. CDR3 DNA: TGTGCCAGCAGGCCGGCAGGGGTAAGCTACGAGCAGTACTTC. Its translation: CASRPAGVSYEQYF.